This is a list of T cell receptor beta chains from one sample in a study of blood T cell repertoires in COVID-19. Assay used: immunoSEQ multiplex PCR; TCRdb lists only in-frame clones, some missing. This sample has about 300,000 clones; approximately 88% occur once, and the top ten carry 5% to 7.5%. Sequenced sample: peripheral blood. The receptors were gathered from a man aged 18 to 29 who had recovered from COVID-19. The CDR3 runs from the conserved cysteine through the conserved F or W. Each record gives: clone size, J gene, V gene, D gene, CDR3 DNA, CDR3 protein. D genes are given only for firm matches. Rows may omit the clone size; those that give it use once, few, many or a size class.

many TRBJ1-1 TRBV14 NA TGTGCCAGCAGCCACCTGGGACTGGGGAACACTGAAGCTTTCTTT CASSHLGLGNTEAFF
NA TRBJ1-1 TRBV27 NA TGTGCCAGCAGTTTAGGTGGACAGCAGAACACTGAAGCTTTCTTT CASSLGGQQNTEAFF
NA TRBJ2-1 TRBV20-1 TRBD1 TGCAGTGCTAGTGACCCCGGACAGGGGTCCTACAATGAGCAGTTCTTC CSASDPGQGSYNEQFF
NA TRBJ1-5 TRBV2 NA TGTGCCAGCAGTGGGTCGACAAGCAATCAGCCCCAGCATTTT CASSGSTSNQPQHF
NA TRBJ2-1 TRBV19 NA TGTGCCAGTAGGAAAACACGGGACTCTAACTACAATGAGCAGTTCTTC CASRKTRDSNYNEQFF
NA TRBJ1-2 TRBV6-5 NA TGTGCCAGCAGTTACTCGGTCGGGAGGGGCTACACCTTC CASSYSVGRGYTF
NA TRBJ1-2 TRBV12-5 NA TGTGCTAGTGGTTTGGTACCTCCCTCTTTATTGGAGGGCTACACCTTC CASGLVPPSLLEGYTF
NA TRBJ2-3 TRBV7-3 TRBD2 TGTGCCAGCAGCACGGGGGGGGCTGGGACAGATACGCAGTATTTT CASSTGGAGTDTQYF
NA TRBJ2-1 TRBV7-3 TRBD2 TGTGCCAGCAGCCCACAACGGACTAGCGGGAGCTTGGATGAGCAGTTCTTC CASSPQRTSGSLDEQFF
NA TRBJ2-1 TRBV19 TRBD1 TGTGCCAGTAGTTTCAAACAGGGGGCAGGATACAATGAGCAGTTCTTC CASSFKQGAGYNEQFF